What follows are 5 T cell receptor beta chains derived from one specimen sequenced in a study of shared clonotypes between healthy human individuals. Clones were read by immunoSEQ multiplex PCR, and TCRdb kept only the in-frame ones, dropping some. The data show about 2.3 million clones, approximately 95% seen once. What was sequenced was naive CD4+ T cells from PBMCs. The subset: CD45RA+ positively selected. The receptor set was obtained from a man aged 18-30 years in good health. Some clones in this sample may be carry-over from other donors' samples.

This clone was recorded only once. This chain connects TRBV5-1 to TRBJ2-3; TRBD1 is a possible D gene (5 bases). This CDR3 has 15 amino acids. Trimming took 4 bases from V and 0 from J, leaving 12 bases between them. Germline V gene data show CDR1 as SGHRS and CDR2 as YFSETQ. CDR3 in DNA: TGCGCCAGCAGCGTATCTGGACACAGCACAGATACGCAGTATTTT. Translated, it gives CASSVSGHSTDTQYF.

The chain combines TRBV5-1 with TRBJ2-7; 9 positions match TRBD2. Germline CDR1 reads SGHRS; CDR2 reads YFSETQ. Germline trimming cut 0 bases from V and 3 bases from J; bases unmatched to any gene: 4. This CDR3 region has 15 residues. The CDR3 region is CASSLVAGDNYEQYF. The CDR3 coding sequence is TGCGCCAGCAGCTTGGTAGCGGGAGACAACTACGAGCAGTACTTC.

As for this clone: The sample carries other DNA sequences with the same CDR3. This chain joins TRBV5-6 and TRBJ2-5; D is tentatively TRBD1 or TRBD2 (6 bases each). V lost 2 bases to trimming and J lost 4 bases, with 9 bases between them. This CDR3 region has 13 residues. Germline loops: CDR1 SGHDT, CDR2 YYEEEE. DNA for the CDR3: TGTGCCAGCAGCTTAGGGGGAGGAGAGACCCAGTACTTC. Protein: CASSLGGGETQYF.

This chain joins TRBV11-2 and TRBJ2-7; TRBD1 agrees at 8 bases. The CDR3 is made up of 15 amino acids. Germline CDR1 SGHAT, CDR2 FQNNGV. Trimming at V came to 0 bases and at J to 11 bases, leaving 12 bases not matched to a gene. The CDR3 DNA follows: TGTGCCAGCAGCTTAGATCGGAGGACAGGGTCTGGAGAGTACTTC. Translating gives CASSLDRRTGSGEYF.

The chain joins TRBV28 to TRBJ2-1; 11 bases are shared with TRBD2. The germline V gene has CDR1 MDHEN and CDR2 SYDVKM. The CDR3 is made up of 15 amino acids. The ends lost 2 bases at V and 8 bases at J; junction bases unmatched: 5. The CDR3 region is CASSLATSGTDEQFF. In DNA form, the CDR3 reads TGTGCCAGCAGTTTAGCGACTAGCGGGACCGATGAGCAGTTCTTC.